Following are 17 T cell receptor beta chains from one sample sequenced in a study of shared clonotypes between healthy human individuals. Here immunoSEQ multiplex PCR was the method, and the copy in TCRdb shows in-frame clones only, minus some. The table lists over 2 million clones, over 85% of them singletons. The specimen sequenced was naive CD4+ T cells sorted from blood. Subset meaning: CD45RA+ positively selected. These receptors were collected from a man between 18 and 29 years old in good health.

The DNA for the CDR3 is TGCGCCAGCAGCCAAGTTGCGCCCCTCGGGTCACCCCTCCACTTT. Protein: CASSQVAPLGSPLHF. The chain couples TRBV4-1 to TRBJ1-6; D gene unclear. V was pared by 1 base and J by 10 bases, with 14 bases between. The CDR3 sequence is 15 residues long. CDR1 MGHRA and CDR2 YSYEKL come from the germline V gene.

Turning to this clone: The same CDR3 also results from other DNA sequences found in this sample. This chain connects TRBV30 to TRBJ1-5; D gene uncertain. Trimming took 1 base from V and 3 from J, leaving 4 bases between them. Per germline, CDR1 GTSNPN and CDR2 SVGIG (reference sequence). The CDR3 consists of 12 residues. CDR3 bases: TGTGCCTGGAGTGGATCCAATCAGCCCCAGCATTTT. It specifies CAWSGSNQPQHF. Supplemented by reference TRBV30 and TRBJ1-5, the full variable domain reads SQTIHQWPATLVQPVGSPLSLECTVEGTSNPNLYWYRQAAGRGLQLLFYSVGIGQISSEVPQNLSASRPQDRQFILSSKKLLLSDSGFYLCAWSGSNQPQHFGDGTRLSIL.

This clone was found once. The chain joins TRBV11-3 to TRBJ2-7; D is tentatively TRBD1 or TRBD2 (5 bases each). The CDR3 runs to 11 residues. V was trimmed by 7 bases and J by 12 bases, leaving 16 bases between them. CDR1 is SGHNT, CDR2 YENEEA, per germline. The CDR3 sequence: CASTSKRGRYF. The DNA of the CDR3 is TGTGCCAGCACCTCCAAGAGGGGTAGGTACTTC.

About this clone itself: An end of the junction does not agree with germline; a read error may underlie this. The sample contains more than one DNA sequence encoding this CDR3. The rearrangement links TRBV28 to TRBJ1-1; the D is unclear. Germline loops: CDR1 MDHEN, CDR2 SYDVKM. The CDR3 runs to 15 residues. The CDR3 bases are TGTGCCAGCCGCGTGGCCCGGACCGTCTACACTGAAGCTTTCTTC. It encodes CASRVARTVYTEAFF.

The chain uses TRBV15 and TRBJ2-5, with no clear D. The germline V gene has CDR1 LNHNV and CDR2 YYDKDF (reference sequence). V was pared by 0 bases and J by 7 bases, with 15 bases between. The CDR3 sequence is 15 residues long. This CDR3 reads CATSRDIDVGRTQYF. The CDR3 DNA is TGTGCCACCAGCAGAGATATAGATGTAGGTAGGACCCAGTACTTC.

The chain has TRBV6-5 and TRBJ2-7; TRBD1 matches at 7 bases. The V gene's germline CDR1 is MNHEY and CDR2 SVGAGI. CDR3 length equals 14 residues. The ends lost 5 bases at V and 0 bases at J; junction bases unmatched: 4. The CDR3: CASSPDRSSYEQYF. DNA for the CDR3: TGTGCCAGCAGTCCGGACAGGAGCTCCTACGAGCAGTACTTC.

CDR3 protein: CASKTSGGVADTQYF. DNA for the CDR3: TGTGCCAGCAAGACTAGCGGGGGGGTAGCAGATACGCAGTATTTT. The chain is built from TRBV28 and TRBJ2-3; 14 bases match TRBD2. The germline V gene encodes CDR1 MDHEN and CDR2 SYDVKM. V was clipped by 7 bases and J by 4 bases; unmatched bases: 4. The CDR3 runs to 15 residues.

The chain combines TRBV10-3 with TRBJ2-5; D remains ambiguous. This CDR3 comprises 12 residues. V was shortened by 3 bases and J by 6 bases, with 8 bases between the two germline ends. The germline V gene encodes CDR1 ENHRY and CDR2 SYGVKD. CDR3 in amino acids: CAISDGSKTQYF. The CDR3 region has the DNA TGTGCCATCAGTGATGGATCGAAGACCCAGTACTTC.

This chain links TRBV12-5 with TRBJ2-1, with 15 nucleotides matching TRBD2. Germline-derived CDR1 and CDR2 are LGHNT and FRNRAP. The CDR3 totals 18 residues. Trimming removed 2 bases from V and 2 bases from J; junction bases left unmatched: 4. CDR3 sequence reads: CASGLPRTSGRAYNEQFF. In DNA form, the CDR3 reads TGTGCTAGTGGTTTGCCCCGGACTAGCGGGAGGGCCTACAATGAGCAGTTCTTC.

The chain recombines TRBV4-3 with TRBJ2-5; 13 nucleotides line up with TRBD2. Germline CDR1 LGHNA, CDR2 YSLEER. There are 15 residues in the CDR3. Germline trimming cut 4 bases from V and 4 bases from J; bases unmatched to any gene: 3. The CDR3 DNA reads TGCGCCAGCAGCCCAGGACTAGCGGGAGTAGAGACCCAGTACTTC. This encodes CASSPGLAGVETQYF.

CDR3 coding DNA: TGTGCTAGTGGTTTGGTACCGACAATTTCCGAGGCTTTCTTT. This codes for CASGLVPTISEAFF. This chain connects TRBV12-5 to TRBJ1-1; D not certain. This CDR3 region has 14 residues. The V gene's germline CDR1 is LGHNT and CDR2 FRNRAP. V was clipped by 0 bases and J by 11 bases, with 16 bases between them.

This CDR3 reads CASSGTDKETQYF. The CDR3 coding sequence is TGCGCCAGCAGCGGGACAGATAAAGAGACCCAGTACTTC. The chain links TRBV10-2 to TRBJ2-5, with 7 bases lining up with TRBD1. Per the germline V gene, CDR1 is WSHSY and CDR2 is SAAADI. The CDR3 covers 13 residues. V shed 6 bases, J shed 3 bases, and the junction held 4 bases outside the gene matches.

This CDR3 is CAWGIAGGYNEQFF. In nucleotides, the CDR3 is TGTGCCTGGGGAATAGCGGGAGGTTACAATGAGCAGTTCTTC. The chain employs TRBV30 and TRBJ2-1; TRBD2 aligns across 10 bases. This CDR3 has 14 amino acids. With 5 bases clipped from V and 4 bases from J, the junction kept 5 bases outside the gene matches. Germline V CDR1 and CDR2: GTSNPN, SVGIG (reference sequence).

The table lists this clone with many counts. The chain is built from TRBV13 and TRBJ2-7; TRBD2 might be the D (6 bases). The CDR3 runs 12 residues. Trimming shortened V by 7 bases and J by 3 bases, and 10 bases separated the two germline ends. Germline CDR1 is PRHDT and CDR2 is FYEKMQ (reference sequence). This CDR3 is CASTSEGYEQYF. The CDR3 DNA reads TGTGCCAGCACTAGCGAAGGCTACGAGCAGTACTTC.

This clone showed up just once. The chain carries TRBV27 and TRBJ1-1; D might be TRBD1 (6 bases). V dropped 7 bases and J dropped 2 bases, with 14 bases sitting between them. CDR1 is MNHEY and CDR2 is SMNVEV in the germline V gene (reference sequence). CDR3 size: 14 residues. The DNA of the CDR3 is TGTGCCAGCACTTCACAGGGACCAAACACTGAAGCTTTCTTT. Protein product: CASTSQGPNTEAFF.

V gene TRBV18 combines with J gene TRBJ1-3; D not certain. The CDR3 is 16 amino acids. Germline values: CDR1 KGHSH, CDR2 LQKENI. V lost 3 bases to trimming and J lost 0 bases, with 12 bases between them. CDR3 bases: TGTGCCAGCTCACCCCTTCCCCTGAGCTCTGGAAACACCATATATTTT. Protein product: CASSPLPLSSGNTIYF.

V usage is TRBV9 and J usage is TRBJ2-2; TRBD2 matches at 12 bases. The length of the CDR3 is 17 residues. Germline values: CDR1 SGDLS, CDR2 YYNGEE. Trimming took 2 bases from V and 7 from J; bases not matched to a gene: 9. This chain's CDR3 is CASSVTTSGSKGGELFF. The CDR3 DNA follows: TGTGCCAGCAGCGTTACGACTAGCGGGAGTAAAGGCGGGGAGCTGTTTTTT.